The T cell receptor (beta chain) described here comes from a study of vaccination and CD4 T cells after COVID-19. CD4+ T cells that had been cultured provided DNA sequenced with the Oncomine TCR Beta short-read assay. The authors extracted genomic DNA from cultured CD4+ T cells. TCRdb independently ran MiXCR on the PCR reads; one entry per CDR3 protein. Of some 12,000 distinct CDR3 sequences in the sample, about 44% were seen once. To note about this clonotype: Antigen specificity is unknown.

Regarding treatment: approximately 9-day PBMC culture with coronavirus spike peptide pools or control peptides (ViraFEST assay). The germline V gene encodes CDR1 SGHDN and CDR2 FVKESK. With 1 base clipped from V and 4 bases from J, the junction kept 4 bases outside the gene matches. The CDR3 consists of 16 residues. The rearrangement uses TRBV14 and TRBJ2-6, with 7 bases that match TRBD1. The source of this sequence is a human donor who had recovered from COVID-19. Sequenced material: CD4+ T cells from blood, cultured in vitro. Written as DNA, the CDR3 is TGTGCCAGCAGCCAAGTAGGGACAGCCGGGGCCAACGTCCTGACTTTC. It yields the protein CASSQVGTAGANVLTF.